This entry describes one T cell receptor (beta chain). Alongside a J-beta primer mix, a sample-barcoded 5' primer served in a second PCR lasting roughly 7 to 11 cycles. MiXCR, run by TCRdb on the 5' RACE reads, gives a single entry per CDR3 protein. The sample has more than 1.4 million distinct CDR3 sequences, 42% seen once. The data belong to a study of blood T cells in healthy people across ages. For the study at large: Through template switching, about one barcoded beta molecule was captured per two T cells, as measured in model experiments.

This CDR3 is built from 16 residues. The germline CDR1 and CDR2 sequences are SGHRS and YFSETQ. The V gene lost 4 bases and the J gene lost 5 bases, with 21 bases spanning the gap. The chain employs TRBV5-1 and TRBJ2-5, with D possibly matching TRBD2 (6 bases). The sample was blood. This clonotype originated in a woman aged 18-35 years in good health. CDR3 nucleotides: TGCGCCAGCAGCCTCTCCTTGGTTACTAGCCGGGAGACCCAGTACTTC. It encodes CASSLSLVTSRETQYF.